The 27 T cell receptor beta chains below were found in one sample sequenced in a study of identifying expanded T cells in peripheral blood. Assay: immunoSEQ multiplex PCR; the TCRdb copy retains only in-frame clones and omits some. The sample records around 81,000 clones, 70% to 90% being singletons. Specimen: blood. The receptors were sampled from a person aged 18-69 years in good health.

The chain combines TRBV7-9 with TRBJ2-7; no firm D call. The germline V gene encodes CDR1 SEHNR and CDR2 FQNEAQ (reference sequence). CDR3 size: 13 residues. V lost 3 bases, J lost 6 bases, and 12 bases lay in between. The DNA for the CDR3 is TGTGCCAGCAGCTTTGGCCCGGTCGGCGAGCAGTACTTC. Protein sequence: CASSFGPVGEQYF.

The CDR3 sequence: CASSSPGQGFHEQFF. CDR3 bases: TGTGCCAGCAGTTCGCCGGGACAGGGTTTCCATGAGCAGTTCTTC. V is TRBV28 and J is TRBJ2-1, with TRBD1 matching 9 bases. J was trimmed by 8 bases and V by 4 bases; bases with no gene match: 9. This CDR3 is built from 15 residues. Germline CDR1 reads MDHEN; CDR2 reads SYDVKM.

The rearrangement uses TRBV2 and TRBJ2-2, with D uncertain. The V end was cut by 6 bases, the J end by 4 bases, with 9 bases between. CDR1 is SNHLY, CDR2 FYNNEI, per germline. This CDR3 is 13 amino acids long. The CDR3 coding sequence is TGTGCCAGCAGGAACAGCCCCACCGGGGAGCTGTTTTTT. Translated, it gives CASRNSPTGELFF.

The CDR3 reads CASSLVFGQETQYF. CDR3 DNA: TGTGCCAGCAGCCTCGTCTTCGGGCAAGAGACCCAGTACTTC. The chain recombines TRBV11-2 with TRBJ2-5, with unresolved D. The length of the CDR3 is 14 residues. Deletions cut 5 bases from V and 2 bases from J, with 12 bases between. Germline V gives CDR1 SGHAT, CDR2 FQNNGV.

This clone was recorded a few times. V is TRBV23-1 and J is TRBJ1-3; D not certain. TRBV23-1 is an ORF for which the function is uncertain. CDR3 length: 13 residues. Deletions cut 3 bases from V and 4 bases from J, with 7 bases between. Written as DNA, the CDR3 is TGCGCCAGCAGTCAGATTTACGGAAACACCATATATTTT. Its translation: CASSQIYGNTIYF.

The J gene is TRBJ1-4, the V gene TRBV18, with 8 bases that match TRBD1. Trimming removed 3 bases from V and 0 bases from J; junction bases left unmatched: 3. The CDR3 is made up of 16 amino acids. From germline, CDR1 is KGHSH and CDR2 LQKENI. CDR3 loop: CASSPGQDPTNEKLFF. CDR3 DNA sequence: TGTGCCAGCTCACCGGGACAGGATCCAACTAATGAAAAACTGTTTTTT.

The chain couples TRBV5-4 to TRBJ2-7, with D possibly being TRBD1 or TRBD2 (5 bases each). The CDR3 has 12 residues. V was pared by 0 bases and J by 4 bases, with 5 bases between. CDR1 SGHNT and CDR2 YYREEE come from the germline V gene (reference sequence). DNA of the CDR3: TGTGCCAGCAGCTTGGGGGGGTACGAGCAGTACTTC. As protein: CASSLGGYEQYF.

This clone came up a few times. CDR3 amino acids: CASATIQGSEKLFF. The CDR3 DNA follows: TGTGCCAGCGCTACCATTCAGGGTAGCGAAAAACTGTTTTTT. V usage is TRBV7-2 and J usage is TRBJ1-4, with D possibly being TRBD1 (5 bases). Germline values: CDR1 SGHTA, CDR2 FQGNSA. This CDR3 comprises 14 residues. The V end was cut by 8 bases, the J end by 8 bases, with 18 bases between.

This clone was picked up a small number of times. The V and J genes are TRBV10-1 and TRBJ2-2; 10 bases line up with TRBD1. The CDR3 runs to 17 residues. With 6 bases clipped from V and 5 bases from J, the junction kept 12 bases outside the gene matches. Germline CDR1 reads WNHNN; CDR2 reads SYGVQD (reference sequence). CDR3 residues: CASRQTNRDRGTGELFF. DNA for the CDR3: TGCGCCAGCAGACAAACGAACCGGGACAGGGGTACCGGGGAGCTGTTTTTT.

The chain recombines TRBV10-1 with TRBJ2-5; TRBD2 might be the D (5 bases). Per germline, CDR1 WNHNN and CDR2 SYGVQD (reference sequence). The CDR3 is 13 amino acids. Trimming took 4 bases from V and 3 from J, leaving 9 bases between them. CDR3 protein: CASSVGEKETQYF. CDR3 DNA sequence: TGCGCCAGCAGTGTGGGAGAAAAAGAGACCCAGTACTTC.

This chain joins TRBV30 and TRBJ1-2; 7 bases are a match to TRBD1. The germline gives CDR1 GTSNPN, CDR2 SVGIG (reference sequence). There are 14 residues in the CDR3. Trimming cost V 3 bases and J 5 bases; bases outside gene matches: 9. CDR3 in DNA: TGTGCCTGGAGGAGTGTAAGGGGGCGGTATGGCTACACCTTC. It is translated as CAWRSVRGRYGYTF. Using reference TRBV30 and TRBJ1-2 for the parts outside the CDR3, the full variable domain is SQTIHQWPATLVQPVGSPLSLECTVEGTSNPNLYWYRQAAGRGLQLLFYSVGIGQISSEVPQNLSASRPQDRQFILSSKKLLLSDSGFYLCAWRSVRGRYGYTFGSGTRLTVV.

The chain joins TRBV27 to TRBJ2-4; weak D call: TRBD1 (6 bases). Deletions cut 5 bases from V and 6 bases from J, with 17 bases between. The CDR3 extends over 15 amino acids. Germline assignment: CDR1 MNHEY and CDR2 SMNVEV (reference sequence). The CDR3 DNA reads as TGTGCCAGCAGTACAGTCATGGGGGCGCGAAACATTCAGTACTTC. Amino acid sequence: CASSTVMGARNIQYF.

The chain is built from TRBV19 and TRBJ1-4, with D tentatively TRBD1 (5 bases). The V gene's germline CDR1 is LNHDA and CDR2 SQIVND (reference sequence). V gave up 3 bases and J gave up 7 bases, with 18 bases separating them. This CDR3 has 16 residues. The CDR3 DNA reads TGTGCCAGTAGTATGTTAACACGGACATCGGGTGAAAAACTGTTTTTT. Translated, it gives CASSMLTRTSGEKLFF.

This clone came up once. V usage is TRBV2 and J usage is TRBJ2-7; weak D call: TRBD2 (5 bases). This CDR3 has 14 residues. Trimming left V 6 bases short and J 3 bases short, with 15 bases between. Germline V gene data show CDR1 as SNHLY and CDR2 as FYNNEI. The CDR3 is CASRSPGNSYEQYF. CDR3 sequence (DNA): TGTGCCAGCAGGTCACCGGGGAATAGCTACGAGCAGTACTTC.

This clone was detected once. The chain employs TRBV27 and TRBJ1-5, with 10 bases fitting TRBD1. The length of the CDR3 is 16 residues. Germline V gene data show CDR1 as MNHEY and CDR2 as SMNVEV (reference sequence). With 5 bases clipped from V and 5 bases from J, the junction kept 9 bases outside the gene matches. The CDR3 sequence is CASSPRTGGTYQPQHF. The CDR3 DNA reads as TGTGCCAGCAGTCCCCGGACAGGGGGGACCTATCAGCCCCAGCATTTT.

This clone turned up a few times. The rearrangement joins TRBV19 to TRBJ1-6; 7 positions match TRBD1. Germline V gene data show CDR1 as LNHDA and CDR2 as SQIVND (reference sequence). Losses at the gene ends were 3 bases for V and 7 bases for J; bases not matched to a gene: 9. The length of the CDR3 is 16 residues. CDR3 DNA sequence: TGTGCCAGTAGTATGGCGGGACAGCCTAAGAATTCACCCCTCCACTTT. It specifies CASSMAGQPKNSPLHF. Combining the CDR3 with reference TRBV19 and TRBJ1-6 gives the whole variable domain DGGITQSPKYLFRKEGQNVTLSCEQNLNHDAMYWYRQDPGQGLRLIYYSQIVNDFQKGDIAEGYSVSREKKESFPLTVTSAQKNPTAFYLCASSMAGQPKNSPLHFGNGTRLTVT.

This chain connects TRBV5-4 to TRBJ2-3; D might be TRBD1 (5 bases). Trimming removed 0 bases at V and 2 bases at J, with 7 bases between. Germline values: CDR1 SGHNT, CDR2 YYREEE (reference sequence). The CDR3 runs to 14 residues. CDR3 sequence (DNA): TGTGCCAGCAGCTTGGGCAGGGACACAGATACGCAGTATTTT. Translated: CASSLGRDTDTQYF.

V and J are TRBV15 and TRBJ2-1; 8 bases align to TRBD2. Trimming cost V 0 bases and J 7 bases; bases outside gene matches: 20. Germline CDR1 reads LNHNV; CDR2 reads YYDKDF (reference sequence). The CDR3 extends over 20 amino acids. CDR3 DNA: TGTGCCACCAGCAGAGACGGAAGCCTTATCGGACTAGCTAGTAAAAATGAGCAGTTCTTC. Protein product: CATSRDGSLIGLASKNEQFF.

V usage is TRBV2 and J usage is TRBJ1-1, with D hard to call. With 6 bases removed from V and 5 bases from J, the gap between germline ends came to 16 bases. There are 14 residues in the CDR3. CDR1 SNHLY and CDR2 FYNNEI come from the germline V gene. The CDR3 spells CASRDRRGNTEAFF. The CDR3 region has the DNA TGTGCCAGCAGAGACCGCCGGGGTAATACTGAAGCTTTCTTT.

The chain carries TRBV6-5 and TRBJ2-1; D could derive from TRBD1 or TRBD2 (6 bases each). The CDR3 spans 15 residues. Germline-derived CDR1 and CDR2 are MNHEY and SVGAGI. Trimming took off 6 bases at V and 4 bases at J, with 16 bases between the two ends. The DNA for the CDR3 is TGTGCCAGCAGCGTAGAAGGGGGGTTTTACAATGAGCAGTTCTTC. It yields the protein CASSVEGGFYNEQFF.

In its sample, this clone was seen a few times. The chain couples TRBV19 to TRBJ1-5, with 10 bases identical to TRBD1. V trimming: 8 bases; J trimming: 6 bases; junction bases outside the gene matches: 4. The CDR3 has 13 residues. The V gene's germline CDR1 is LNHDA and CDR2 SQIVND (reference sequence). DNA for the CDR3: TGTGCCAGTGAGACAGGGGGCCGTCAGCCCCAGCATTTT. It encodes CASETGGRQPQHF.

This clone is a singleton in its sample. The genes are TRBV5-4 and TRBJ1-6, with D unclear. V lost 4 bases and J 9 bases, leaving 20 bases between the germline ends. Germline-derived CDR1 and CDR2 are SGHNT and YYREEE (reference sequence). CDR3 size: 16 residues. In DNA, the CDR3 is TGTGCCAGCAGCCACATGACCGGCCCGAAGCCTTCACCCCTCCACTTT. This gives the protein CASSHMTGPKPSPLHF. Full variable domain (missing parts from reference TRBV5-4 and TRBJ1-6): ETGVTQSPTHLIKTRGQQVTLRCSSQSGHNTVSWYQQALGQGPQFIFQYYREEENGRGNFPPRFSGLQFPNYSSELNVNALELDDSALYLCASSHMTGPKPSPLHFGNGTRLTVT.

The chain combines TRBV6-1 with TRBJ1-2, with 8 bases that match TRBD1. The J segment lost 1 base and the V segment lost 11 bases, leaving 12 bases of the junction unmatched. Germline V gene lookup returns CDR1 MNHNS and CDR2 SASEGT. The CDR3 has 15 residues. The CDR3 DNA follows: TGTGCCGGCTTCCAACAGGGGGGCTTTAACTATGGCTACACCTTC. Translating it yields CAGFQQGGFNYGYTF.

This clone was recorded only once. V and J are TRBV6-5 and TRBJ1-4; D is ambiguous. The germline gives CDR1 MNHEY, CDR2 SVGAGI. The CDR3 has 14 amino acids. Trimming took 6 bases from V and 5 from J, leaving 13 bases between them. CDR3 nucleotides: TGTGCCAGCAGCCGGAGCGGTGTGAATGAAAAACTGTTTTTT. Translation: CASSRSGVNEKLFF.

The chain has TRBV2 and TRBJ2-1, with 13 bases aligning to TRBD2. Germline V gene sequence: CDR1 SNHLY, CDR2 FYNNEI. There are 15 residues in the CDR3. Trimming removed 6 bases from V and 5 bases from J; junction bases left unmatched: 4. The CDR3 region has the DNA TGTGCCAGCAGAGAGACTAGCGGGGGGCACAATGAGCAGTTCTTC. Its translation is CASRETSGGHNEQFF.

The chain employs TRBV27 and TRBJ1-6; no clear D gene. This CDR3 has 15 amino acids. Germline lookup yields CDR1 MNHEY and CDR2 SMNVEV (reference sequence). Trimming pared 0 bases from V and 13 bases from J, leaving 16 bases between. CDR3 sequence (DNA): TGTGCCAGCAGTTTATCTGGCAGCGCTACGAGGCCCCTCCACTTT. It specifies CASSLSGSATRPLHF.

The sample holds many counts of this clone. The rearrangement uses TRBV11-2 and TRBJ1-2; 7 bases match TRBD1. Per the germline V gene, CDR1 is SGHAT and CDR2 is FQNNGV. This CDR3 comprises 14 residues. The ends lost 3 bases at V and 8 bases at J; junction bases unmatched: 9. CDR3 in DNA: TGTGCCAGCAGCTTCGGAGACAGGGCTCTGGGCTACACCTTC. Translated: CASSFGDRALGYTF.